Below, one TCR beta chain is given with its context. Its antigen is as yet unknown. Primers used in a second PCR of roughly 6 to 11 cycles were a sample-barcoded 5' primer and a J-beta primer mix. No fewer than 3 million CDR3-containing paired-end reads came from each sample. Each CDR3 protein gets one entry after TCRdb re-called the 5' RACE reads with MiXCR. This table has about 600,000 distinct CDR3 sequences, 47% appearing once. The sample is drawn from a study of blood T cells in healthy people across ages. Findings of the study overall: Estimates based on one million T cells were treated as lower bounds.

The CDR3 extends over 18 amino acids. The ends lost 7 bases at V and 0 bases at J; junction bases unmatched: 10. Looked up from germline, CDR1 is MNHEY and CDR2 is SVGEGT. The clonotype originates from a man older than 75 in good health. Sequencing was performed on blood. V is TRBV6-2 or TRBV6-3 and J is TRBJ1-6; 9 nucleotides line up with TRBD1. The CDR3 sequence: CASKKQGQGTSYNSPLHF. Here the CDR3 DNA reads TGTGCCAGCAAGAAACAAGGACAGGGGACCTCCTATAATTCACCCCTCCACTTT.